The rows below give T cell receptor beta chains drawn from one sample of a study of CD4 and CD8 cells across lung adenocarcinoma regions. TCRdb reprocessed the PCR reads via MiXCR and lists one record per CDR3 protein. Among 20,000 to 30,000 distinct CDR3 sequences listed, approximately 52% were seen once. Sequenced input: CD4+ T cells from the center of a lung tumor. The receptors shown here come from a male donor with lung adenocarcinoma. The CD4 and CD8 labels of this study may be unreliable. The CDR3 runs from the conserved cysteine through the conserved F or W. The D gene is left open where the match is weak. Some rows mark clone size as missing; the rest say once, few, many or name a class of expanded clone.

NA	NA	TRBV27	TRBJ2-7	TGTGCCAGCAGTCCGGGCCGACGAGGCTCTGACAAAGATACGCAGTACTTC	CASSPGRRGSDKDTQYF
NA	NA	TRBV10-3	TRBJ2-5	TGTGCCGGGGGTCACGGGGGCGGGGACACAGAGACCCAGTACTTC	CAGGHGGGDTETQYF
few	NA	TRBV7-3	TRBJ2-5	TGTGCCAGCTCCCCGGTGGGGGTTTTAGGAGAGACCCAGTACTTC	CASSPVGVLGETQYF
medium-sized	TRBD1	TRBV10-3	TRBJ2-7	TGTGCCATCAGTGACCTAAGGACAGGGAGCTCCTACGAGCAGTACTTC	CAISDLRTGSSYEQYF
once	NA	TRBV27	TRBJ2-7	TGTCCCTCTTCCGGGTTGGGAGACGAAAACATGCAGTACTTC	CPSSGLGDENMQYF
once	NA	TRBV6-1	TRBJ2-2	TGTGCCAGCAGTGGACTTGGGGCTGTGAACACCGGTGCGCAGTTTTTT	CASSGLGAVNTGAQFF
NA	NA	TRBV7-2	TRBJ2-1	TGTGCCAGCAGCCCTAAAGGTTCCTGGTCCATCTACGAGGAGCAGTTTTTC	CASSPKGSWSIYEEQFF
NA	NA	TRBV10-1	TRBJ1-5	TGCGCCAGCAGTGAGATCCAGGGGCCTGATCAGCCCCAGCATTTT	CASSEIQGPDQPQHF
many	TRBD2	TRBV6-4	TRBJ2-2	TGTGCCAGCACGGACCATAGCGGGAGGCCCGGGGAGCTGTTTTTT	CASTDHSGRPGELFF
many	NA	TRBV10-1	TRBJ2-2	TGCGCCAGTAGTAGGGTTGGAACCGGGGAGCTGTTTTTT	CASSRVGTGELFF
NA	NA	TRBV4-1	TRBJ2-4	TGCGCCAGCAGCCAAGGTGGGCGGACCCAAAACACTCAGTACTTC	CASSQGGRTQNTQYF
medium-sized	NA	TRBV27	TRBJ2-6	TGTGCCAGCAGTTTCGGACACTCTGGGGCCAACGTCCTGACTTTC	CASSFGHSGANVLTF
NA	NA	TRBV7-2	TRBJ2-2	TGTGCCAGCAGCAGGGACTGGAACACCGGGGAGCTGTTTTTT	CASSRDWNTGELFF
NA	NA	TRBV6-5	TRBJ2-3	TGTGCCAGCAGTTACTCAGCGGGCCCAGAGACCCAGTATTTT	CASSYSAGPETQYF
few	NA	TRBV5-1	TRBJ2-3	TGCGCCAGCACTTTGCCGGGCGCAGATACGCAGTATTTT	CASTLPGADTQYF
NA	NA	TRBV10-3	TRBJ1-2	TGTGCCATCAGTGATTGGGACGCGGGCTACACCTTC	CAISDWDAGYTF
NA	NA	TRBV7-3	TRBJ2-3	TGTGCCAGCAGCTTGTCGGTGTCAGATACGCAGTATTTT	CASSLSVSDTQYF
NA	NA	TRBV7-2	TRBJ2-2	TGTGCCAGCAGCTTAGGCGGTTTCGGGGAGCTGTTTTTT	CASSLGGFGELFF
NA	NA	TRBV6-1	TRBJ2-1	TGTGCCAGCAATAGCCCACCCAGCTCCTACAATGAGCAGTTCTTC	CASNSPPSSYNEQFF
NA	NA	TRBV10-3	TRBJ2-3	TGTGCCCTGGGCCTCCAGTCTGGAGGCACAGATACGCAGTATTTT	CALGLQSGGTDTQYF
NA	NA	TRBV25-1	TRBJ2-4	TGTGCCAGCAGGCTCGGGGGCCGTCGAGGAGCGACTCAGTACTTC	CASRLGGRRGATQYF
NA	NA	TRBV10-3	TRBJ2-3	TGTGCCATGGGCCTCCAGTCCGGGATTCCAGGTACGCAGTTTTTT	CAMGLQSGIPGTQFF
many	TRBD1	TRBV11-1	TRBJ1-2	TGTGCCAGCAGCTTGAGGACAGGGGGAGGCTACACCTTC	CASSLRTGGGYTF
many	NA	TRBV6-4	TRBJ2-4	TGTGCCAGCAGCCCCAGACAGATCCTCGGAAACATTCAGTACTTC	CASSPRQILGNIQYF
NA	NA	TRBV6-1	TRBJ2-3	TGTGCCAGGGGACTCCAGGCTGGGATCACAGAGGCGCTGTATTTT	CARGLQAGITEALYF
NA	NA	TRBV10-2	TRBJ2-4	TGTGCGGGGCTGGGGGAGTTGGGCAAAGATACGCAGTACTTC	CAGLGELGKDTQYF
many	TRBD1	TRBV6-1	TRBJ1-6	TGTGCCAGCACGTCAAGACCCAGGGGGGATTCACCCCTCCACTTT	CASTSRPRGDSPLHF
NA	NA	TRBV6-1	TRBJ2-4	TGTGCCAGCAGTGGTAGTAGCGGAACCAAAAACATTCAGTACTTC	CASSGSSGTKNIQYF
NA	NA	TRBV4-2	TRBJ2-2	TGTGCCAGCAGCCAAGATTGGGGGGAGCAAGGCGGGGAGCTGTTTTTT	CASSQDWGEQGGELFF
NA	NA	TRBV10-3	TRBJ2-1	TGTGCCAAGGAGACCATACCGAACAATGAGCAGTTCTTC	CAKETIPNNEQFF
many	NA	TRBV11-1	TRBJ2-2	TGTGCCAGCAGCTCCCGGACAGGAGGATTAGCGGGGTTAGGAACCGGGGAGCTGTTTTTT	CASSSRTGGLAGLGTGELFF
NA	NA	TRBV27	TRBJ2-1	TGTGCCAGCGGGGACCCGGGTGGGTTGGCCAAAGACATCCAGTTCTTC	CASGDPGGLAKDIQFF
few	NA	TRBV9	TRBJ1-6	TGTGCCAGCAGATCCAATAATTCACCCCTCCACTTT	CASRSNNSPLHF
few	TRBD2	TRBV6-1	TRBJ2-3	TGTGCCAGCAGCCGGACTAGCGGCACAGATACGCAGTATTTT	CASSRTSGTDTQYF
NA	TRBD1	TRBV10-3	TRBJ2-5	TGTGCGGGCAAAGGGGGCCCAGAGCGAGATACCCAGTACTTC	CAGKGGPERDTQYF
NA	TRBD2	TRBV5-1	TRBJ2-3	TGCGCCAGCAGCTTGGCTAGCGGGACTTTCACAGATACGCAGTATTTT	CASSLASGTFTDTQYF
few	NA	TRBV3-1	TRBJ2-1	TGTGCCAGCAGCCAAGATATTGAGAGAAATGAGCAGTTCTTC	CASSQDIERNEQFF
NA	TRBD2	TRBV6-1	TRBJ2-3	TGTGCCAGCAGGACGGCCGGACTAGCGGTTAGCACAGATACGCAGTATTTT	CASRTAGLAVSTDTQYF
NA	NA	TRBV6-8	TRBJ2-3	TGTGCCGGCGGCTGTGACGCAGATACCCAGTATTTT	CAGGCDADTQYF
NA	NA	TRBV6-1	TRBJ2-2	TGTGCCCGCAGACTCCAGGCTGGGATCCCCGGGGAGCAGTTTTTT	CARRLQAGIPGEQFF
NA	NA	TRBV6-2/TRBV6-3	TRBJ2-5	TGTGCCGCGGGATTTGGGGGCAAGGACCAAGAGACGCAGTACTTT	CAAGFGGKDQETQYF
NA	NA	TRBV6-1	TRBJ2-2	TGTGCCAGCAGCCTCCAGGCCGTAATCCCCGGGGCGCTGTTTTTT	CASSLQAVIPGALFF
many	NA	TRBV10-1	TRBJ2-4	TGCGCCAGCAGTGAGTCGATAAACATTCAGTACTTC	CASSESINIQYF
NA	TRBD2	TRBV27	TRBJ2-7	TGTGCCAGCAGTTCTCAGCGGGACTCCTACGAGCAGTACTTC	CASSSQRDSYEQYF
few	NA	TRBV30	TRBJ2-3	TGTGCCTGGAGTAGCGGGAGCACAGATACGCAGTATTTT	CAWSSGSTDTQYF
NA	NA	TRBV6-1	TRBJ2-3	TGTGCCAGGGGCCTCCAGTCCGGGAGTCCAGATACGCTGTATTTT	CARGLQSGSPDTLYF
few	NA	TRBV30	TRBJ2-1	TGTGCCTGGAGTGTACAGGGCAATGAGCAGTTCTTC	CAWSVQGNEQFF
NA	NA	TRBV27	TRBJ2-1	TGTGCCAGCAGTTTATCGGGGTCGAGCTCCTCCGATGAGCAGTACTTT	CASSLSGSSSSDEQYF
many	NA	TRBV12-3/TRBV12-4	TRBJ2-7	TGTGCCAGCAGTTACAAGGGTAACGAGCAGTACTTC	CASSYKGNEQYF